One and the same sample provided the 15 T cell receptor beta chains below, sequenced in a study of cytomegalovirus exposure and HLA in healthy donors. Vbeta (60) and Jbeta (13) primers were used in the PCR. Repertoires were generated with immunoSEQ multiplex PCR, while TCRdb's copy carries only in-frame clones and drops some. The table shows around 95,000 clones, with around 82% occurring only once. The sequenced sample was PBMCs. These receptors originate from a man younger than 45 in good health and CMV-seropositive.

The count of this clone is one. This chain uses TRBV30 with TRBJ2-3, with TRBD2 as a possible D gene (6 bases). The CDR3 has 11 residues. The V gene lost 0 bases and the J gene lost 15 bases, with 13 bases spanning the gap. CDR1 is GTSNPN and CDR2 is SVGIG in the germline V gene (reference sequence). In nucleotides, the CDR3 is TGTGCCTGGAGTGTAACGGGACTTACCTATTTT. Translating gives CAWSVTGLTYF.

The CDR3 reads CASSYSTSGSIEQYF. In DNA, the CDR3 is TGTGCCAGCAGTTACTCGACTAGCGGGAGTATCGAGCAGTACTTC. The V and J genes are TRBV6-6 and TRBJ2-7; TRBD2 aligns across 12 bases. Germline CDR1 reads MNHNY; CDR2 reads SVGAGI (reference sequence). Germline trimming cut 0 bases from V and 6 bases from J; bases unmatched to any gene: 3. CDR3 length: 15 residues.

CDR3 protein: CASGLVLAGYSYNEQFF. The CDR3 nucleotides read TGTGCTAGTGGTTTGGTACTAGCGGGGTACTCCTACAATGAGCAGTTCTTC. The chain links TRBV12-5 to TRBJ2-1; the match to TRBD2 covers 10 bases. This CDR3 has 17 residues. Germline lookup yields CDR1 LGHNT and CDR2 FRNRAP. V lost 0 bases and J lost 0; bases outside the gene matches: 2.

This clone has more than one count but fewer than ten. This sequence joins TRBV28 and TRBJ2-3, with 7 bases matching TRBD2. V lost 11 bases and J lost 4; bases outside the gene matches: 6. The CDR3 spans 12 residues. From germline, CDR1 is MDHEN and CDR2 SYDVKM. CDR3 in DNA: TGTGCCGCCAGCGGGACCCCAGATACGCAGTATTTT. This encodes CAASGTPDTQYF.

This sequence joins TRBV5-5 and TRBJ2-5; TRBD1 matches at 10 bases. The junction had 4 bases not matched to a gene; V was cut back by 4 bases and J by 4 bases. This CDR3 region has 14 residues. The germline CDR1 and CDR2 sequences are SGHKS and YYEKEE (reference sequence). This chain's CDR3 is CASSQDRGGETQYF. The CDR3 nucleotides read TGTGCCAGCAGCCAGGACAGGGGGGGAGAGACCCAGTACTTC.

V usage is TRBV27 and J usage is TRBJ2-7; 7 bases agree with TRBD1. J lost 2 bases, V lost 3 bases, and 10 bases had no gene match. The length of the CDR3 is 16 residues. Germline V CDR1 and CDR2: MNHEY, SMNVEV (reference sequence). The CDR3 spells CASSLETGTLPYEQYF. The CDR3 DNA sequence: TGTGCCAGCAGTTTGGAGACAGGGACCCTACCCTACGAGCAGTACTTC.

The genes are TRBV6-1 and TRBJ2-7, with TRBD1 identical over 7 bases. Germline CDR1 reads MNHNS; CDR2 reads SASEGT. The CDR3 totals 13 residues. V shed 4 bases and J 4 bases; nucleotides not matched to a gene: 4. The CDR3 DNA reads TGTGCCAGCAGTGGGACAGGACCTTACGAGCAGTACTTC. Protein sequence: CASSGTGPYEQYF.

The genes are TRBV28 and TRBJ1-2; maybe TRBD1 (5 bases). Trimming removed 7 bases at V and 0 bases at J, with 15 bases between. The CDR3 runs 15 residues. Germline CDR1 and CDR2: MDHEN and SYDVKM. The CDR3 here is CASTWGGPSNYGYTF. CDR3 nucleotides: TGTGCCAGCACCTGGGGGGGACCGTCTAACTATGGCTACACCTTC.

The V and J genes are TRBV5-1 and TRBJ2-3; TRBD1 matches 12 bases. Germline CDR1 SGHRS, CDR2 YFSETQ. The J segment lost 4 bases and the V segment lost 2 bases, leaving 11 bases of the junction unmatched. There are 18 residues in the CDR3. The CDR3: CASSFTRTGTGGADTQYF. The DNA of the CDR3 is TGCGCCAGCAGCTTTACACGAACCGGGACAGGGGGCGCAGATACGCAGTATTTT.

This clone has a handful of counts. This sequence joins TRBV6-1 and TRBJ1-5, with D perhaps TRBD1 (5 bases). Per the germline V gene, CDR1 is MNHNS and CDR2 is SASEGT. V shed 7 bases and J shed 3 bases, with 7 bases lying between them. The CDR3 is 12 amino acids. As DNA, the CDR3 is TGTGCCAGCACGACAGCCAATCAGCCCCAGCATTTT. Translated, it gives CASTTANQPQHF.

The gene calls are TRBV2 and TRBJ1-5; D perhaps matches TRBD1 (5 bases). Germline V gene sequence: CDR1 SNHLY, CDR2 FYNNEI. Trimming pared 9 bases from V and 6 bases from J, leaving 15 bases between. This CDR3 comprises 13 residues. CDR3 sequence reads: CASRRGGGQPQHF. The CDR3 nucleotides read TGTGCCAGTCGGCGGGGGGGTGGTCAGCCCCAGCATTTT.

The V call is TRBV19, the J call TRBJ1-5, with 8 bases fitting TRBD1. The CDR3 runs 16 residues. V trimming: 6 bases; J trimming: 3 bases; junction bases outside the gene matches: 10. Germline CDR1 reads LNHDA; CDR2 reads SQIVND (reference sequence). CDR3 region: CASRSDRESPNQPQHF. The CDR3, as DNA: TGTGCCAGTAGATCGGACAGGGAGAGCCCCAATCAGCCCCAGCATTTT.

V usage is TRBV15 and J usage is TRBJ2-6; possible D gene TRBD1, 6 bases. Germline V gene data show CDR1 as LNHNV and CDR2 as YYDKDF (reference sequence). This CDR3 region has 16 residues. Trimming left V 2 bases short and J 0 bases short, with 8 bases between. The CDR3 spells CATSRQTGSGANVLTF. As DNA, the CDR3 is TGTGCCACCAGCAGACAGACAGGCTCTGGGGCCAACGTCCTGACTTTC.

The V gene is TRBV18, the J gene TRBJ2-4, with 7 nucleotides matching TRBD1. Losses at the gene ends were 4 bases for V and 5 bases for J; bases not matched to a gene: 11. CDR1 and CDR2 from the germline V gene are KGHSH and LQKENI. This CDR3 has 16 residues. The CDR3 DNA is TGTGCCAGCTCACTAGCCCTCCGGGACAGCCAAAACATTCAGTACTTC. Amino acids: CASSLALRDSQNIQYF.

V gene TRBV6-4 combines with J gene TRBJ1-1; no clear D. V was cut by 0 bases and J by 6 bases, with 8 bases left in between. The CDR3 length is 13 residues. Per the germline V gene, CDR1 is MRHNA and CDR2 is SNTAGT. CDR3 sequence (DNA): TGTGCCAGCAGTGACTCGGAGGGAGCTGAAGCTTTCTTT. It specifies CASSDSEGAEAFF.